The T cell receptor beta chain described here comes from a study of T cells in women clearing cervical HPV infection. Study background: Donors had HPV16-related CIN3 or worse; 2 had invasive cancer. Cases' blood sampling followed lesion detection by median approximately 150 days (90 to 200).

TCRdb's table, derived via immunoSEQ multiplex PCR, lists solely in-frame clones and lacks some. The ten most abundant clones cover approximately 6.6% of a sample with around 39,000 clones. Notes on this clone: Read sequence stops 3 residues before the CDR3 end, and the germline J gene provides the missing end.

This CDR3 has 17 residues. With V trimmed by 0 bases and J by 1 base, 4 bases remained unmatched. Germline V gives CDR1 SGHRS, CDR2 YFSETQ. The sequence came from a woman between 18 and 75 years old with a cervical HPV16 infection that either progressed to CIN3+ or cleared (not recorded which). The chain joins TRBV5-1 to TRBJ1-6; 7 bases align to TRBD1. Material: blood buffy coat. CDR3 DNA (partial): TGCGCCAGCAGCTTGGACAGGGGAGGGTCCTATAATTCACCC. Encoded protein: CASSLDRGGSYNSP. The whole CDR3 region reads CASSLDRGGSYNSPLHF.